The TCR beta chain under discussion was sequenced for a study of blood T cell repertoires in COVID-19. Study details: COVID-19 samples collected from the United States, Italy and Spain covered acute and convalescent phases. Nucleic acid was either cDNA or gDNA, and it came from T cells, B-cell-depleted T cells, or PBMCs.

The authors' processing: Amplification of reference gene primers was used by the study to estimate nucleated cell counts. Assay used: immunoSEQ multiplex PCR; TCRdb lists only in-frame clones, some missing. The D gene and trimming were derived from the DNA, and the V and J assignments and clone size from that table. The sample shows 200,000 to 300,000 clones, almost 85% of them seen only once. This CDR3 comprises 13 residues. V lost 6 bases and J lost 4, with 12 bases in between. The sequenced sample was peripheral blood. This sequence originates from a woman older than 75 with acute or convalescent COVID-19. The chain employs TRBV12-3 or TRBV12-4 and TRBJ1-1; weak D call: TRBD1 (6 bases). In DNA form, the CDR3 reads TGTGCCAGCAGGTCGGCAGGGGCCACTGAAGCTTTCTTT. Translating gives CASRSAGATEAFF.